This T cell receptor (beta chain) was recorded in a study of T cell responses to AZD1222 COVID-19 vaccine. Study observations and caveats: Repertoire samples came only from after the peak T cell response.

Sequenced by immunoSEQ multiplex PCR; TCRdb stores in-frame clones only, minus some. The sample consists of tens of thousands of clones, roughly 84% of them appearing once. V dropped 0 bases and J dropped 13 bases, with 14 bases sitting between them. From germline, CDR1 is SGHNT and CDR2 YYREEE (reference sequence). The CDR3 has 14 residues. This clone was recorded a few times. Its matching antigen is unknown. The rearrangement joins TRBV5-4 to TRBJ1-6; perhaps TRBD1 as D (6 bases). This TCR derives from an adult who received the AZD1222 COVID-19 vaccine. The material sequenced was peripheral blood, taken 28 days after the second AZD1222 dose. CDR3 sequence reads: CASSLGARGLPLHF. CDR3 in DNA: TGTGCCAGCAGCTTGGGCGCCAGGGGATTGCCCCTCCACTTT.